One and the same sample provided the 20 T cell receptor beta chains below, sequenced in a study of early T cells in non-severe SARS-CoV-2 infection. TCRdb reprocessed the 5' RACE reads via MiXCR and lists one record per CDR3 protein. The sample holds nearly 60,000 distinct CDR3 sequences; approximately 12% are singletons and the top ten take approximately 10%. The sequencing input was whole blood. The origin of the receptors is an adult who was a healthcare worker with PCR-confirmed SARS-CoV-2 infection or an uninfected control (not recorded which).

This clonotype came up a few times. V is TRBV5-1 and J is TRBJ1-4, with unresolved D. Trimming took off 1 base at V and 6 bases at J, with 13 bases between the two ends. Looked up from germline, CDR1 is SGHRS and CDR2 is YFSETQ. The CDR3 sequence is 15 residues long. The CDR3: CASSLTQDRYEKLFF. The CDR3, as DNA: TGCGCCAGCAGCTTGACTCAGGACCGTTATGAAAAACTGTTTTTT.

The CDR3 protein is CSAGTRTGNEQFF. CDR3 sequence (DNA): TGCAGCGCCGGGACTAGGACGGGGAATGAGCAGTTCTTC. J is TRBJ2-1 and V is TRBV29-1; 8 nucleotides line up with TRBD2. The CDR3 loop spans 13 amino acids. After removal of 7 bases from V and 7 bases from J, the junction contained 9 bases not matched to a gene. Germline CDR1 SQVTM, CDR2 ANQGSEA.

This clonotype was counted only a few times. CDR3 DNA sequence: TGCGCCAGCAGCCATTTGACCGCCAGTCAGCCCCAGCATTTT. Amino acid sequence: CASSHLTASQPQHF. This chain links TRBV4-1 with TRBJ1-5, with unresolved D. Germline values: CDR1 MGHRA, CDR2 YSYEKL. CDR3 size: 14 residues. The V gene lost 3 bases and the J gene lost 6 bases, with 12 bases spanning the gap.

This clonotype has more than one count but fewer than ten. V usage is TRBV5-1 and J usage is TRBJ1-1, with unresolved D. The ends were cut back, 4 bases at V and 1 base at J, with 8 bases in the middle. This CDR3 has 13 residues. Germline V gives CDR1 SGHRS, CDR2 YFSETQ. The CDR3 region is CASSPVRNTEAFF. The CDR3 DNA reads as TGCGCCAGCAGCCCGGTCCGGAACACTGAAGCTTTCTTT.

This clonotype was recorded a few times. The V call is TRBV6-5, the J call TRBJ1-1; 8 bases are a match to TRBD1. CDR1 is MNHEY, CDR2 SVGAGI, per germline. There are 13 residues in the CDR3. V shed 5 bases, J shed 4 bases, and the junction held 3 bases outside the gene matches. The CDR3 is CASSRQGATEAFF. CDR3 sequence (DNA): TGTGCCAGCAGTCGTCAGGGGGCCACTGAAGCTTTCTTT.

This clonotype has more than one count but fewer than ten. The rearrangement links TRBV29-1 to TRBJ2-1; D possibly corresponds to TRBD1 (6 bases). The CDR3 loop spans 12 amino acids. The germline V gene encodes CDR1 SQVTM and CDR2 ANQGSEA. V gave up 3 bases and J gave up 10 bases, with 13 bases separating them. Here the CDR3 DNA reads TGCAGCGTTGAGGCAGGGGTATTCGAGCAGTTCTTC. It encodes CSVEAGVFEQFF.

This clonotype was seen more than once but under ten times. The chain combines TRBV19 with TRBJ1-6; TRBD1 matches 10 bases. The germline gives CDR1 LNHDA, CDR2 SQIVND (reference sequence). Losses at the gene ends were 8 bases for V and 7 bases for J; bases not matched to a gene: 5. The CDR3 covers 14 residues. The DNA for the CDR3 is TGTGCCAGTCGGGGACAGGGGATGAATTCACCCCTCCACTTT. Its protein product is CASRGQGMNSPLHF.

The CDR3, as DNA: TGTGCCAGCAGCTTAGATAGACAGGACACTTTCTTT. It encodes CASSLDRQDTFF. V usage is TRBV11-2 and J usage is TRBJ1-1, with D possibly TRBD1 on 6 matching bases. V was clipped by 0 bases and J by 12 bases, with 11 bases between them. The germline gives CDR1 SGHAT, CDR2 FQNNGV. The CDR3 covers 12 residues.

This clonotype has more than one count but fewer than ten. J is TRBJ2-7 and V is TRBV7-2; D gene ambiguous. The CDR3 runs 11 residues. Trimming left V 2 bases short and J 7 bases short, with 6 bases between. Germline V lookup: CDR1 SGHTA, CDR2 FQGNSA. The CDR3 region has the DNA TGTGCCAGCAGCTTAAGACGGGAGCAGTACTTC. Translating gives CASSLRREQYF.

The CDR3 nucleotides read TGTGCCAGCAGCGTAGCACTAGCTAACGCAGATACGCAGTATTTT. Its protein is CASSVALANADTQYF. V is TRBV9 and J is TRBJ2-3; D is perhaps TRBD2 (6 bases). The CDR3 is 15 residues long. The germline V gene has CDR1 SGDLS and CDR2 YYNGEE. Trimming shortened V by 0 bases and J by 4 bases, and 12 bases separated the two germline ends.

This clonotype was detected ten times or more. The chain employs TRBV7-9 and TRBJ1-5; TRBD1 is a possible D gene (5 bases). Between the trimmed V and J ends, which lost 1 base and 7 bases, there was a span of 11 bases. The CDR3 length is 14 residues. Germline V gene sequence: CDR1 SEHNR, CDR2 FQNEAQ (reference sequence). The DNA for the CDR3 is TGTGCCAGCAGCTTAGAAGGGGTGGGACAGCCCCAGCATTTT. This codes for CASSLEGVGQPQHF. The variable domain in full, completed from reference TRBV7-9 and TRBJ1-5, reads DTGVSQNPRHKITKRGQNVTFRCDPISEHNRLYWYRQTLGQGPEFLTYFQNEAQLEKSRLLSDRFSAERPKGSFSTLEIQRTEQGDSAMYLCASSLEGVGQPQHFGDGTRLSIL.

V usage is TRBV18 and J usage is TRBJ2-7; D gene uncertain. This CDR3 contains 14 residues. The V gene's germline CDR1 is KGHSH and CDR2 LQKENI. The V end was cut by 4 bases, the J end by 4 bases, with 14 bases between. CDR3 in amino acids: CASSLSRTEYEQYF. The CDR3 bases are TGTGCCAGCTCACTCTCCCGAACCGAATACGAGCAGTACTTC.

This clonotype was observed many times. The CDR3 loop reads CASSLARGGYSYNEQFF. CDR3 bases: TGTGCCAGCAGCTTAGCGCGAGGCGGGTATTCCTACAATGAGCAGTTCTTC. The chain employs TRBV7-2 and TRBJ2-1; possibly TRBD2 for D (5 bases). Trimming stripped 0 bases from V and 1 base from J, with 13 bases between. This CDR3 has 17 amino acids. Germline CDR1 SGHTA, CDR2 FQGNSA.

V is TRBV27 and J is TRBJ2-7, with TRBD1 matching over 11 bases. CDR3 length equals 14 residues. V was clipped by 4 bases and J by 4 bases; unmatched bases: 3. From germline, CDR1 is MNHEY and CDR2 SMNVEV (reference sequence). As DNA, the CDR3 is TGTGCCAGCAGTTGGACAGGGGGCGATTACGAGCAGTACTTC. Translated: CASSWTGGDYEQYF.

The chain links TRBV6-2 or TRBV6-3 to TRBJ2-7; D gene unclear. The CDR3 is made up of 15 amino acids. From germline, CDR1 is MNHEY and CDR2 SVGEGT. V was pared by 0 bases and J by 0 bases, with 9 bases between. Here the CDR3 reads CASSYSLGYSYEQYF. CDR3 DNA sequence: TGTGCCAGCAGTTACTCGTTGGGCTACTCCTACGAGCAGTACTTC.

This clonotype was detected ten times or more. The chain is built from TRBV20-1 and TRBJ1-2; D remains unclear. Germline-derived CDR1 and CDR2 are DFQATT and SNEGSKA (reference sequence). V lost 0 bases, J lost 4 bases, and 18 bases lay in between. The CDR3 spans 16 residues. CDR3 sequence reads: CSARDITLGSFYGYTF. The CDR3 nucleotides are TGCAGTGCTAGAGATATCACCCTGGGGAGTTTCTATGGCTACACCTTC.

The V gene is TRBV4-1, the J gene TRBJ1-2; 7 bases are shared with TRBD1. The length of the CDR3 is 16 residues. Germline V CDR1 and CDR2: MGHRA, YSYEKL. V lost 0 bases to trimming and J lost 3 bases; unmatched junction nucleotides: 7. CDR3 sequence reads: CASSQDPGQPYYGYTF. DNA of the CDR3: TGCGCCAGCAGCCAAGATCCGGGACAGCCTTACTATGGCTACACCTTC.

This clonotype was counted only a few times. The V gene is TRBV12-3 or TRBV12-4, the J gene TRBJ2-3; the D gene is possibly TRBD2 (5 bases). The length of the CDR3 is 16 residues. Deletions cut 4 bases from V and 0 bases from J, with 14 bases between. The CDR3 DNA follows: TGTGCCAGCAGTTCAACCGACGGGGTTAGCACAGATACGCAGTATTTT. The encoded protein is CASSSTDGVSTDTQYF.

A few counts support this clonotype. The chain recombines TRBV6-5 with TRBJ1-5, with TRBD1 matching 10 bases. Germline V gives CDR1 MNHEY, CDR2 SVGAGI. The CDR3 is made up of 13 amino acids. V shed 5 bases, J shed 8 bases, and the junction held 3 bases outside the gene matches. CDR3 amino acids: CASSRDRGEPQHF. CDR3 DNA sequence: TGTGCCAGCAGTCGGGACAGGGGTGAGCCCCAGCATTTT.

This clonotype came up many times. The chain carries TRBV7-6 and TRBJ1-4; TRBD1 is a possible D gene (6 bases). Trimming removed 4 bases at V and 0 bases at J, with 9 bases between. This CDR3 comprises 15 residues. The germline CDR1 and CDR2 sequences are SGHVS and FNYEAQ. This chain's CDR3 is CASSSNRATNEKLFF. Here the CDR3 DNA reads TGTGCCAGCAGCTCAAACAGGGCAACTAATGAAAAACTGTTTTTT.